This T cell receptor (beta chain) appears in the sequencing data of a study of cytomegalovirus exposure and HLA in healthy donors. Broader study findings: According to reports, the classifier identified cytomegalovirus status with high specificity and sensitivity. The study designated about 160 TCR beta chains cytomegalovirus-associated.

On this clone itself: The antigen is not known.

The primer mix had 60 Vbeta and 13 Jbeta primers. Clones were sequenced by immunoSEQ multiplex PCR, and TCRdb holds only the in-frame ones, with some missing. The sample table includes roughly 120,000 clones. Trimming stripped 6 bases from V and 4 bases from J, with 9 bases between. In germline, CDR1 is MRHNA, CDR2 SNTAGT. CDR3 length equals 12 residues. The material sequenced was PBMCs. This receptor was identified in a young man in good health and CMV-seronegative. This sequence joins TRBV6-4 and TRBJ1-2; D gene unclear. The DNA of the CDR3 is TGTGCCAGCAGCTCGTCCGGCTATGGCTACACCTTC. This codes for CASSSSGYGYTF.